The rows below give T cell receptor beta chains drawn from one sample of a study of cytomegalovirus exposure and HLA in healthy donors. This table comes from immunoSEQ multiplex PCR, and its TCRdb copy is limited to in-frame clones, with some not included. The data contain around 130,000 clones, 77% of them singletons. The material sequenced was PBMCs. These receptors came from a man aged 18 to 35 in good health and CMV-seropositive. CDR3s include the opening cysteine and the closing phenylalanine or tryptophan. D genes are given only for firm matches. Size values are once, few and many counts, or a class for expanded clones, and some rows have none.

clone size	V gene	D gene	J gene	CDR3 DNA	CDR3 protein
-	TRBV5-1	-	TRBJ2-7	TGCGCCAGCAGCTTGGGACAGTTGGGCTACGAGCAGTACTTC	CASSLGQLGYEQYF
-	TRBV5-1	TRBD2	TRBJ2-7	TGCGCCAGCAGCTCCCGGGAGGGATCGGTCGCCTACGAGCAGTACTTC	CASSSREGSVAYEQYF
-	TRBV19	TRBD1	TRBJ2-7	TGTGCCAGTAGTATAGTGGGGGACAGGTACGAGCAGTACTTC	CASSIVGDRYEQYF
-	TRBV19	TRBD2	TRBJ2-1	TGTGCCAGTAGACCACAAGCCGGGACTAGCGGGAGGGCCTATGGCAATGAGCAGTTCTTC	CASRPQAGTSGRAYGNEQFF
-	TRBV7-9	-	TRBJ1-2	TGTGCCAGCAGTTACAACAGGGTTGAGGGCTACACCTTC	CASSYNRVEGYTF
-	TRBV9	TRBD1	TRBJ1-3	TGTGCCAGCAGCACGACAGGGAGCTCTGGAAACACCATATATTTT	CASSTTGSSGNTIYF
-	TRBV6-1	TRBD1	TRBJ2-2	TGTGCCGGGACAGGTTCGAACACCGGGGAGCTGTTTTTT	CAGTGSNTGELFF
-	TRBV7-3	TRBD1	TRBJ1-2	TGTGCCAGCAGCGTACAGGGGGCGCTTGGCTACACCTTC	CASSVQGALGYTF
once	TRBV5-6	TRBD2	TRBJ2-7	TGTGCCAGCAGCCTTAGCGGGGATCGCCCCTACGAGCAGTACTTC	CASSLSGDRPYEQYF
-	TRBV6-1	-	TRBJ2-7	TGTGCCAGCAGTGATAGCTCTACGGGAGAGCAGTACTTC	CASSDSSTGEQYF
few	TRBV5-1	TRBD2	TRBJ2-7	TGCGCCAGCAGCTCCGCCAGTACTAGCGGGAGGGCGGGGGAGCAGTACTTC	CASSSASTSGRAGEQYF
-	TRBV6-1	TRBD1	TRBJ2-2	TGTGCCAGCAGTGGCCACAGGGGGCAGACCGGGGAGCTGTTTTTT	CASSGHRGQTGELFF
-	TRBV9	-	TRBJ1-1	TGTGCCAGCAGCGTAGGCAGGGGTGTTCACACTGAAGCTTTCTTT	CASSVGRGVHTEAFF
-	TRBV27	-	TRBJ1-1	TGTGCCAGCAGTTGGGCCCTGGGGGGCACTGAAGCTTTCTTT	CASSWALGGTEAFF
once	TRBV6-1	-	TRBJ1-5	TGTGCCAGCAGTGAAACAACGAACAATCAGCCCCAGCATTTT	CASSETTNNQPQHF
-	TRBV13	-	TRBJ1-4	TGTGCCAGCAGCTCGGGTTCTGAAAAACTGTTTTTT	CASSSGSEKLFF
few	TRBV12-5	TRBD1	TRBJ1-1	TGTGCTAGTGGCCCGGACAGGGCGACTGAAGCTTTCTTT	CASGPDRATEAFF
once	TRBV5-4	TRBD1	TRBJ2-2	TGTGCCAGCAGTTCGGGACAGGGCTTCGGGGAGCTGTTTTTT	CASSSGQGFGELFF
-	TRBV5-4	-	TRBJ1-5	TGTGCCAGCAGCCAGGGAGGAAAGAGCAATCAGCCCCAGCATTTT	CASSQGGKSNQPQHF
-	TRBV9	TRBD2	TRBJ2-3	TGTGCCAGCAGCGTAGCAGCGGGGGGGCGGGATACGCAGTATTTT	CASSVAAGGRDTQYF
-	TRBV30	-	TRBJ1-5	TGTGCCTGGACTCAGGGGCGGACGGTCAATCAGCCCCAGCATTTT	CAWTQGRTVNQPQHF
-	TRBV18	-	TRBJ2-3	TGTGCCAGCTCACCGGGCAGCACAGATACGCAGTATTTT	CASSPGSTDTQYF
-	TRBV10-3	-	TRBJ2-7	TGTGCCATCAGTGAGTCAATAGACGAGCAGTACTTC	CAISESIDEQYF
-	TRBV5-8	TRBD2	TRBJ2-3	TGTGCCAGCAGCGGACTAGCGGGCACAGATACGCAGTATTTT	CASSGLAGTDTQYF
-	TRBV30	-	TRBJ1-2	TGTGCCTGGAAAAAGAGGGACTTGGTAAACTATGGCTACACCTTC	CAWKKRDLVNYGYTF
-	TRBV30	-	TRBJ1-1	TGTGCCTGGGGTGGGGGAGGTTCCTCCGGTGAAGCTTTCTTT	CAWGGGGSSGEAFF
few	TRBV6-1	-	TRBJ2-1	TGTGCCAGCAGTGAAGGGCAGGGCTCCTACAATGAGCAGTTCTTC	CASSEGQGSYNEQFF
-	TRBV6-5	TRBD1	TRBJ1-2	TGTGCCAGCAGTAAGGGACAGGAGCCGGGCTACACCTTC	CASSKGQEPGYTF
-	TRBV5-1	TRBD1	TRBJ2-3	TGCGCCAGCAGCTCCGCCGACAGGGCACTAGGAGATACGCAGTATTTT	CASSSADRALGDTQYF
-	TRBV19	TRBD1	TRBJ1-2	TGTGCCAGCCAACCGGGACAGCACTATGGCTACACCTTC	CASQPGQHYGYTF
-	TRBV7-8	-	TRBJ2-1	TGTGCCAGCAGCCATCTAGCGAACTCCTACAATGAGCAGTTCTTC	CASSHLANSYNEQFF
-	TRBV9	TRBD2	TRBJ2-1	TGTGCCAGCAGCGTAGAGTCGAGACTAGCGGGGAATGAGCAGTTCTTC	CASSVESRLAGNEQFF
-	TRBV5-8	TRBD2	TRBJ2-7	TGTGCCAGCAGCTATCCTAGCGGAACTTACTACGAGCAGTACTTC	CASSYPSGTYYEQYF
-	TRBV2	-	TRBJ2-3	TGTGCCAGCAGTTCCACTACCTTATTGACTAGCACAGATACGCAGTATTTT	CASSSTTLLTSTDTQYF
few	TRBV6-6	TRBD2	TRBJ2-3	TGTGCCAGCAGTACACCTTTAGCGGGGGGCTCGGATACGCAGTATTTT	CASSTPLAGGSDTQYF
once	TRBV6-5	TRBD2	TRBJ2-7	TGTGCCAGCAGTTCCCTAAGCGGGGACTACGAGCAGTACTTC	CASSSLSGDYEQYF
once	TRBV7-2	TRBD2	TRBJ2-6	TGTGCCAGCAGCTTCGGGGGGACTGGGGCCAACGTCCTGACTTTC	CASSFGGTGANVLTF
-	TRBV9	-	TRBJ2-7	TGTGCCAGCAGCATCGACAACTACGAGCAGTACTTC	CASSIDNYEQYF
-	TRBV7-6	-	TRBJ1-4	TGTGCCAGCAGCTTAGCCGGGACATCGAATGAAAAACTGTTTTTT	CASSLAGTSNEKLFF
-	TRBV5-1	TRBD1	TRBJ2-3	TGCGCCAGCAGCTTAAACAGGGGGTGGGCAGATACGCAGTATTTT	CASSLNRGWADTQYF
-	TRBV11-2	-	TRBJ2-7	TGTGCCAGCGCTCCGGACGAGCAGTACTTC	CASAPDEQYF
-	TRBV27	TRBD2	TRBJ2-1	TGTGCCAGCAGGGGACTAGCGGGAACCTATAATGAGCAGTTCTTC	CASRGLAGTYNEQFF
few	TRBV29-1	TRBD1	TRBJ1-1	TGCAGCGTCAGACAGGGAGTGAACACTGAAGCTTTCTTT	CSVRQGVNTEAFF
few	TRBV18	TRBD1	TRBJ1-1	TGTGCCAGCTCACCACGGGACAGGGCGGGAACTGAAGCTTTCTTT	CASSPRDRAGTEAFF
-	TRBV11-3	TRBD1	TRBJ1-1	TGTGCCAGCAGCCCAGGGGGCTCGGGCACTGAAGCTTTCTTT	CASSPGGSGTEAFF
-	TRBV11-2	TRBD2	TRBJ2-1	TGTGCCAGCAGCTTAGACGGACTAGCGGGAGGGCCATCCTACAATGAGCAGTTCTTC	CASSLDGLAGGPSYNEQFF
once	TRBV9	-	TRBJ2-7	TGTGCCAGCAGCGTAGGGAACAGTCCCCACGAGCAGTACTTC	CASSVGNSPHEQYF
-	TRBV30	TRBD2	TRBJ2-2	TGTTCGGGACTAGCGGGAGATAGGGAGCTGTTTTTT	CSGLAGDRELFF
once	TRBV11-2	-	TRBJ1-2	TGTGCCAGCAGCTTAGTCCAGGGTAGCTATGGCTACACCTTC	CASSLVQGSYGYTF
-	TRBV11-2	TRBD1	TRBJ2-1	TGTGCCAGCAGCTTAGTTGGGACAGGGGGCTACAATGAGCAGTTCTTC	CASSLVGTGGYNEQFF
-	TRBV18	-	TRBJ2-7	TGTGCCAGCTCACCGGAAACTCTAGATAGTAGATGCGAGCAGTACTTC	CASSPETLDSRCEQYF
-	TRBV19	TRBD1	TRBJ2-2	TGTGCCAGTAGTATAGGGACAGGGGGCGATACCGGGGAGCTGTTTTTT	CASSIGTGGDTGELFF
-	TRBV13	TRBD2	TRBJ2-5	TGTGCCAGCAGCTTAGATTTAGCGGGGCAAGAGACCCAGTACTTC	CASSLDLAGQETQYF
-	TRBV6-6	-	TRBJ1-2	TGTGCCAGCAGTTACTCGAACCCTCCTGGCGGCTACACCTTC	CASSYSNPPGGYTF
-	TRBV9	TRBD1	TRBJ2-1	TGTGCCAGCACCCAAGGTGGGGGACAGGGAATCGATGAGCAGTTCTTC	CASTQGGGQGIDEQFF
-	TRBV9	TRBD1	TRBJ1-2	TGTGCCAGCAGCGGATGGGACAGGGCAAAAGCTAACTATGGCTACACCTTC	CASSGWDRAKANYGYTF
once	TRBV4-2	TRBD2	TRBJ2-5	TGTGCCAGCAGCCAAACTGTAGCGGGAGAGGGAGAGACCCAGTACTTC	CASSQTVAGEGETQYF
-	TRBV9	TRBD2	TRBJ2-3	TGTGCCAGCAGCCCTCGGACTAGCAGTTACACAGATACGCAGTATTTT	CASSPRTSSYTDTQYF
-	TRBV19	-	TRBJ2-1	TGTGCCAGTAGTATTACGTTGACAGTCAATGAGCAGTTCTTC	CASSITLTVNEQFF
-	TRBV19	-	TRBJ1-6	TGTGCCAGTAGTCTCAGACAGCCATTAAATTCACCCCTCCACTTT	CASSLRQPLNSPLHF